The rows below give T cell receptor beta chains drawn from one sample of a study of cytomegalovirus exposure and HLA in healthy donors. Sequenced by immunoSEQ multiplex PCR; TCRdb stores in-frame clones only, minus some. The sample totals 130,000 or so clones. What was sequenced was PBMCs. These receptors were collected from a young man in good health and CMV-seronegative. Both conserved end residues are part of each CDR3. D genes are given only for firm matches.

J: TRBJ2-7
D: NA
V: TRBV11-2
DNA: TGTGCCAGCAGCTCTACCGGGGCCTACGAGCAGTACTTC
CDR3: CASSSTGAYEQYF

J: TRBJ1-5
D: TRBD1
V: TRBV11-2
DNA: TGTGCCAGCAGCTCCTCCCCACAGGGGGGGAGCAATCAGCCCCAGCATTTT
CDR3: CASSSSPQGGSNQPQHF

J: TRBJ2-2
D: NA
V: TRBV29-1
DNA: TGCAGCGTTGTAGTGGGGGGAAACACCGGGGAGCTGTTTTTT
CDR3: CSVVVGGNTGELFF

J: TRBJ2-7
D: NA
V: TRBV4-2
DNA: TGTGCCAGCAGCCAAGGAGTGGGAGGGGGCTCCTACGAGCAGTACTTC
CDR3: CASSQGVGGGSYEQYF

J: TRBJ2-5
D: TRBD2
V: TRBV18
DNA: TGTGCCAGCTCACCAAGCCTCGGGACTAGCGGGGGTCAAGAGACCCAGTACTTC
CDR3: CASSPSLGTSGGQETQYF

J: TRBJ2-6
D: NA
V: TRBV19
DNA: TGTGCCAGTAGTCAGGGCACCTTAGGTGGGGCCAACGTCCTGACTTTC
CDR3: CASSQGTLGGANVLTF

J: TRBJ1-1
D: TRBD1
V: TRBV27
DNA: TGTGCCAGCAGGTCGATACAGGGGACCGCAGGTGAAGCTTTCTTT
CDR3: CASRSIQGTAGEAFF

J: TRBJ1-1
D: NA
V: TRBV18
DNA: TGTGCCAGCTCACCGTTCAGTGACACTGAAGCTTTCTTT
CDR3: CASSPFSDTEAFF

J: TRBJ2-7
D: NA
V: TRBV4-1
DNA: TGCGCCAGCAGCCAGTCCGGACAGCCATCCTACGAGCAGTACTTC
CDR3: CASSQSGQPSYEQYF

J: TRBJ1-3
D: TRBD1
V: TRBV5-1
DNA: TGCGCCAGCAGCTTAGACGAGGACAGGCCCAACACCATATATTTT
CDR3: CASSLDEDRPNTIYF

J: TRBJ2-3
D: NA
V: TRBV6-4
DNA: TGTGCCAGCAGTGACGATCAAGGGGCTACGCAGTATTTT
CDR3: CASSDDQGATQYF

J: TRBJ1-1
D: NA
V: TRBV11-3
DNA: TGTGCCAGCAGCTTACAGATGAACACTGAAGCTTTCTTT
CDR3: CASSLQMNTEAFF

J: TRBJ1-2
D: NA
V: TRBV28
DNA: TGTGCCAGCAGCGACACTGGCTACACCTTC
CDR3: CASSDTGYTF

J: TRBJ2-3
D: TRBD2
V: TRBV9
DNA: TGTGCCAGCAGCGTTGGGGGACTAGTCTATGATACGCAGTATTTT
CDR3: CASSVGGLVYDTQYF